The entry below gives a single T cell receptor (beta chain) sequence along with its context. These data belong to a study of blood T cell repertoires in COVID-19. Profiled with immunoSEQ multiplex PCR; TCRdb holds only in-frame clones, not every one. Of nearly 350,000 clones in the sample, about 90% were seen once. V lost 0 bases and J 3 bases, leaving 7 bases between the germline ends. The CDR3 totals 14 residues. The germline gives CDR1 SGHDT, CDR2 YYEEEE. The specimen was PBMCs or T cells enriched from blood (not recorded which). This chain links TRBV5-6 with TRBJ1-3; no firm D call. The receptor's source is a woman in her 30s who had recovered from COVID-19. For the CDR3, the DNA is TGTGCCAGCAGCTTGGTGGGCAGTGGAAACACCATATATTTT. Translating gives CASSLVGSGNTIYF.